This T cell receptor (beta chain) was identified in a study of graft-versus-host responses after intestinal transplantation. Study-level information: Induction with anti-thymocyte globulin, then tacrolimus and steroids for approximately three years, was given to all recipients. Findings and limits, study-wide: Recipient-marrow GvH clones were detected, some having first appeared in ileum or blood. Allografts carried high graft-versus-host to host-versus-graft clonal ratios in patients having graft-donor T cell macrochimerism.

TCRdb's table, derived via immunoSEQ multiplex PCR, lists solely in-frame clones and lacks some. Altogether tens of thousands of clones are present, approximately 92% being singletons, with the ten largest covering 0.45% to 0.55%. This CDR3 is built from 16 residues. Per germline, CDR1 SGHRS and CDR2 YFSETQ. Trimming took 0 bases from V and 6 from J; bases not matched to a gene: 10. In regard to this clone: What it recognizes is unknown.

This receptor was identified in a human donor who received an intestinal transplant. The rearrangement links TRBV5-1 to TRBJ2-7, with 9 bases identical to TRBD2. The material was unstimulated CD8+ T cells sorted from spleen or lymph node cells, obtained before intestinal transplant. CDR3 nucleotides: TGCGCCAGCAGCTTGGTAGGGAGGGGACTAGCCAGCGAGCAGTACTTC. It translates to CASSLVGRGLASEQYF.